This T cell receptor beta chain was sequenced in a study of molecular identifiers for immune sequencing clone quantification. TCRdb fed the PCR reads into MiXCR, producing one record per CDR3 protein. Among about 300,000 distinct CDR3 sequences listed, about a fifth were seen once. The sequencing sample was made of naive CD8+ T cells from blood, with Jurkat cell RNA spiked in. Subset meaning: FACS-sorted CD8+CD4-CCR7+CD45RA+ naive T cells. The receptor was derived from a human donor in good health. Some libraries in this study had Jurkat cell RNA spiked in.

The DNA of the CDR3 is TGTGCCCTACAAGGGCCCGGGACAGGACATAGCAATCAGCCCCAGCATTTT. This translates into CALQGPGTGHSNQPQHF. The chain links TRBV24-1 to TRBJ1-5; 8 bases are shared with TRBD1. This CDR3 has 17 amino acids. The germline V gene encodes CDR1 KGHDR and CDR2 SFDVKD. The junction had 15 bases not matched to a gene; V was cut back by 12 bases and J by 0 bases.